The 15 T cell receptor beta chains in this list originate from one sample, sequenced in a study of shared clonotypes between healthy human individuals. Clones were read by immunoSEQ multiplex PCR, and TCRdb kept only the in-frame ones, dropping some. Of 1.4 million to 1.5 million clones in the sample, approximately 96% were seen once. The sample taken for sequencing was naive CD4+ T cells sorted from blood. As to subset: CD45RA+ positively selected. The origin of the receptors is a man between 25 and 39 years old in good health.

This chain links TRBV19 with TRBJ2-3, with D tentatively TRBD1 or TRBD2 (5 bases each). This CDR3 comprises 15 residues. Per germline, CDR1 LNHDA and CDR2 SQIVND (reference sequence). V lost 6 bases and J lost 6, with 19 bases in between. The CDR3 DNA sequence: TGTGCCAGTAGAGAGGGCGGTTCAGGGTTTGATACGCAGTATTTT. As protein: CASREGGSGFDTQYF. Based on the CDR3 plus reference TRBV19 and TRBJ2-3, the full variable domain is DGGITQSPKYLFRKEGQNVTLSCEQNLNHDAMYWYRQDPGQGLRLIYYSQIVNDFQKGDIAEGYSVSREKKESFPLTVTSAQKNPTAFYLCASREGGSGFDTQYFGPGTRLTVL.

The J gene is TRBJ2-5, the V gene TRBV4-1, with 7 positions matching TRBD1. The CDR3 has 14 residues. CDR1 and CDR2 (germline): MGHRA, YSYEKL. Losses at the gene ends were 4 bases for V and 5 bases for J; bases not matched to a gene: 7. The CDR3 loop is CASSPKTGWETQYF. CDR3 in DNA: TGCGCCAGCAGCCCAAAGACAGGGTGGGAGACCCAGTACTTC.

The chain employs TRBV5-1 and TRBJ2-2; D not certain. In germline, CDR1 is SGHRS, CDR2 YFSETQ. This CDR3 has 16 amino acids. With 0 bases removed from V and 0 bases from J, the gap between germline ends came to 9 bases. The CDR3 sequence is CASSLAVDANTGELFF. CDR3 nucleotides: TGCGCCAGCAGCTTGGCCGTGGACGCGAACACCGGGGAGCTGTTTTTT.

This clone turned up a few times. This chain uses TRBV6-5 with TRBJ2-5; D could derive from TRBD1 or TRBD2 (5 bases each). This CDR3 comprises 14 residues. The V and J ends lost 3 bases and 0 bases respectively, with 8 bases between them. The germline gives CDR1 MNHEY, CDR2 SVGAGI. The CDR3 DNA follows: TGTGCCAGCAGTTATTGGGGGTACCAAGAGACCCAGTACTTC. Its protein product is CASSYWGYQETQYF.

This clone has only a few counts. The V and J genes are TRBV5-1 and TRBJ2-3; possibly TRBD2 for D (6 bases). V was shortened by 0 bases and J by 4 bases, with 18 bases between the two germline ends. The CDR3 loop spans 17 amino acids. Germline V gene data show CDR1 as SGHRS and CDR2 as YFSETQ. The CDR3 sequence: CASSLARGGMAPDTQYF. CDR3 sequence (DNA): TGCGCCAGCAGCTTGGCCCGGGGCGGGATGGCCCCAGATACGCAGTATTTT. The whole variable domain, remainder taken from reference TRBV5-1 and TRBJ2-3, is KAGVTQTPRYLIKTRGQQVTLSCSPISGHRSVSWYQQTPGQGLQFLFEYFSETQRNKGNFPGRFSGRQFSNSRSEMNVSTLELGDSALYLCASSLARGGMAPDTQYFGPGTRLTVL.

CDR3 protein: CASSKTGVSNQPQHF. CDR3 nucleotide sequence: TGTGCCAGTAGTAAGACAGGAGTTAGCAATCAGCCCCAGCATTTT. V and J are TRBV19 and TRBJ1-5, with D possibly TRBD1 on 6 matching bases. Germline CDR1 and CDR2: LNHDA and SQIVND (reference sequence). The CDR3 spans 15 residues. Trimming took 4 bases from V and 0 from J, leaving 10 bases between them.

The chain has TRBV5-4 and TRBJ2-5, with D perhaps matching TRBD1 (5 bases). The CDR3 is 13 amino acids. Trimming left V 0 bases short and J 5 bases short, with 8 bases between. CDR1 SGHNT and CDR2 YYREEE come from the germline V gene (reference sequence). The DNA of the CDR3 is TGTGCCAGCAGCTTGGACAGGTGGGAGACCCAGTACTTC. This translates into CASSLDRWETQYF.

The chain combines TRBV18 with TRBJ2-3; TRBD1 matches at 12 bases. V lost 6 bases to trimming and J lost 1 base; unmatched junction nucleotides: 14. This CDR3 has 19 amino acids. The germline V gene encodes CDR1 KGHSH and CDR2 LQKENI. The chain's CDR3 is CASSRSPGQGAYRTDTQYF. The CDR3 region has the DNA TGTGCCAGCTCCCGATCCCCGGGACAGGGGGCGTATCGCACAGATACGCAGTATTTT.

The CDR3 loop is CASTPGWGAVDFF. DNA of the CDR3: TGTGCCAGCACCCCTGGATGGGGGGCTGTCGATTTCTTT. The chain recombines TRBV28 with TRBJ1-1; D may be TRBD1 (6 bases). This CDR3 spans 13 amino acids. The V and J ends lost 7 bases and 13 bases respectively, with 22 bases between them. Looked up from germline, CDR1 is MDHEN and CDR2 is SYDVKM.

This chain links TRBV7-3 with TRBJ2-1, with a possible D match to TRBD1 (6 bases). Deletions cut 6 bases from V and 4 bases from J, with 13 bases between. CDR3 length: 14 residues. Germline values: CDR1 SGHTA, CDR2 FQGTGA. Written as DNA, the CDR3 is TGTGCCAGCAGTACCGGGACACCTTACAATGAGCAGTTCTTC. Translated, it gives CASSTGTPYNEQFF.

This rearrangement joins TRBV6-1 to TRBJ2-7; 11 nucleotides agree with TRBD2. The germline CDR1 and CDR2 sequences are MNHNS and SASEGT. Trimming cost V 3 bases and J 0 bases; bases outside gene matches: 10. CDR3 length: 18 amino acids. The CDR3 loop is CASSDSPLAGGRSYEQYF. The CDR3 DNA reads as TGTGCCAGCAGTGATAGTCCCCTAGCGGGAGGTCGCTCCTACGAGCAGTACTTC.

This clone has only one observation. V and J are TRBV7-8 and TRBJ2-3; 12 positions match TRBD2. The CDR3 sequence is 17 residues long. The germline CDR1 and CDR2 sequences are SGHVS and FQNEAQ. V lost 1 base, J lost 4 bases, and 6 bases stayed unmatched. Here the CDR3 reads CASSLVTSGSFSDTQYF. Written as DNA, the CDR3 is TGTGCCAGCAGCTTAGTGACTAGCGGGAGTTTTTCAGATACGCAGTATTTT.

The V gene is TRBV11-1, the J gene TRBJ1-5, with a weak D call TRBD1 (6 bases). Germline loops: CDR1 SGHAT, CDR2 FQDESV (reference sequence). This CDR3 has 16 residues. With 3 bases removed from V and 2 bases from J, the gap between germline ends came to 14 bases. This CDR3 reads CASSFRPGGCNQPQHF. CDR3 DNA: TGTGCCAGCAGCTTCCGCCCGGGGGGCTGCAATCAGCCCCAGCATTTT.

The V call is TRBV5-1, the J call TRBJ2-7; TRBD2 might be the D (6 bases). CDR1 and CDR2 from the germline V gene are SGHRS and YFSETQ. V gave up 6 bases and J gave up 0 bases, with 13 bases separating them. This CDR3 is built from 14 residues. CDR3 loop: CASKEGVSSYEQYF. In DNA form, the CDR3 reads TGCGCCAGCAAGGAGGGAGTGAGCTCCTACGAGCAGTACTTC.

The rearrangement joins TRBV18 to TRBJ2-1, with TRBD2 matching over 8 bases. In germline, CDR1 is KGHSH, CDR2 LQKENI. V was pared by 3 bases and J by 9 bases, with 10 bases of the junction left unmatched. The CDR3 extends over 15 amino acids. CDR3 loop: CASSPLPSGWAEQFF. In DNA form, the CDR3 reads TGTGCCAGCTCACCTCTCCCTAGCGGGTGGGCTGAGCAGTTCTTC.